These 31 T cell receptor beta chains were sequenced from one sample in a study of cytotoxic CD8 clonotypes in ibrutinib-treated CLL (dated by TCRdb to the early 2020s). Library creation used the immunoSEQ multiplex PCR assay. The clones in this table, taken by TCRdb from immuneACCESS, are in-frame only. Not every clone is retained; where verified, under half of the shortfall comes from an unresolved V gene, and the cause of the rest is unknown. The sample has around 200,000 clones on record, 70% of them singletons. The top ten clones comprise over 5.5% of the sample. This sample's time point label indicates: roughly 12 months on ibrutinib. The sequenced sample was PBMCs, obtained after 12 months of ibrutinib treatment. These receptors all come from a human donor with chronic lymphocytic leukemia.

The rearrangement links TRBV29-1 to TRBJ1-2; tentatively, D is TRBD1 (5 bases). This CDR3 is built from 12 residues. Germline CDR1 reads SQVTM; CDR2 reads ANQGSEA. V was pared by 3 bases and J by 3 bases, with 8 bases between. CDR3 residues: CSVDRGYYGYTF. CDR3 in DNA: TGCAGCGTTGATAGGGGATACTATGGCTACACCTTC. The entire variable domain, with the rest obtained from reference TRBV29-1 and TRBJ1-2, is as follows: SAVISQKPSRDICQRGTSLTIQCQVDSQVTMMFWYRQQPGQSLTLIATANQGSEATYESGFVIDKFPISRPNLTFSTLTVSNMSPEDSSIYLCSVDRGYYGYTFGSGTRLTVV.

The V gene is TRBV30, the J gene TRBJ2-2, with 11 bases lining up with TRBD1. The ends lost 2 bases at V and 7 bases at J; junction bases unmatched: 3. Germline lookup yields CDR1 GTSNPN and CDR2 SVGIG (reference sequence). The CDR3 is 14 residues long. Written as DNA, the CDR3 is TGTGCCTGGAGTTGGACAGGGGGCATCGGGGAGCTGTTTTTT. Amino acid sequence: CAWSWTGGIGELFF.

Worth noting for this clone: A far larger clone is one base from this, pointing to a likely read error. Other DNA sequences of this sample code for an identical CDR3. The chain carries TRBV12-5 and TRBJ1-1; D unresolved. Trimming pared 1 base from V and 5 bases from J, leaving 2 bases between. The CDR3 has 11 residues. Per germline, CDR1 LGHNT and CDR2 FRNRAP. The DNA of the CDR3 is TGTGCTAGTGGTTTGGGAACTGAAGCTTTCTTT. Translation: CASGLGTEAFF.

This sequence joins TRBV19 and TRBJ1-6; 8 bases are shared with TRBD1. The CDR3 spans 15 residues. Germline assignment: CDR1 LNHDA and CDR2 SQIVND (reference sequence). Trimming at V came to 6 bases and at J to 4 bases, leaving 5 bases not matched to a gene. CDR3 nucleotide sequence: TGTGCCAGTAGGACGGACAGGGCTTATAATTCACCCCTCCACTTT. Translated, it gives CASRTDRAYNSPLHF.

The chain couples TRBV18 to TRBJ2-1; D possibly corresponds to TRBD2 (6 bases). Germline values: CDR1 KGHSH, CDR2 LQKENI. The CDR3 is 13 residues long. V lost 4 bases to trimming and J lost 6 bases, with 10 bases between them. The CDR3 DNA sequence: TGTGCCAGCTCACGACCGGGAGTCAATGAGCAGTTCTTC. It encodes CASSRPGVNEQFF.

The chain carries TRBV2 and TRBJ1-4; D gene ambiguous. This CDR3 comprises 14 residues. Germline CDR1 reads SNHLY; CDR2 reads FYNNEI. Trimming shortened V by 6 bases and J by 0 bases, and 8 bases separated the two germline ends. The CDR3 bases are TGTGCCAGCAGGGACCATGCAACTAATGAAAAACTGTTTTTT. Translation: CASRDHATNEKLFF.

This clone came up a few times. The chain carries TRBV5-5 and TRBJ1-2; D is uncertain. Trimming left V 7 bases short and J 0 bases short, with 10 bases between. The CDR3 has 13 amino acids. Germline CDR1 and CDR2: SGHKS and YYEKEE (reference sequence). The CDR3 DNA reads as TGTGCCAGCGCCCTCGTGGCTAACTATGGCTACACCTTC. Its translation: CASALVANYGYTF.

This chain joins TRBV5-1 and TRBJ2-7; 7 positions agree with TRBD2. Per germline, CDR1 SGHRS and CDR2 YFSETQ. This CDR3 is 16 amino acids long. The V segment lost 4 bases and the J segment 2 bases; nucleotides outside the gene matches: 12. The CDR3 nucleotides read TGCGCCAGCAGCACCGGGACTATCCGTCCCCCCTACGAGCAGTACTTC. It yields the protein CASSTGTIRPPYEQYF.

This clone came up a few times. The chain employs TRBV19 and TRBJ2-1; the D gene is possibly TRBD2 (6 bases). The CDR3 spans 15 residues. Germline assignment: CDR1 LNHDA and CDR2 SQIVND (reference sequence). Trimming left V 4 bases short and J 0 bases short, with 10 bases between. The CDR3 sequence is CASSRGGSSYNEQFF. The CDR3 DNA sequence: TGTGCCAGTAGTAGAGGAGGGAGCTCCTACAATGAGCAGTTCTTC.

CDR3 protein: CAWSADGGYEQYF. The CDR3 nucleotides are TGTGCCTGGAGCGCTGACGGAGGCTACGAGCAGTACTTC. This rearrangement joins TRBV30 to TRBJ2-7; possible D gene TRBD2, 5 bases. This CDR3 is built from 13 residues. Trimming left V 3 bases short and J 3 bases short, with 12 bases between. Germline assignment: CDR1 GTSNPN and CDR2 SVGIG (reference sequence). The entire variable domain, with the rest obtained from reference TRBV30 and TRBJ2-7, is as follows: SQTIHQWPATLVQPVGSPLSLECTVEGTSNPNLYWYRQAAGRGLQLLFYSVGIGQISSEVPQNLSASRPQDRQFILSSKKLLLSDSGFYLCAWSADGGYEQYFGPGTRLTVT.

The chain recombines TRBV9 with TRBJ2-4; 13 positions match TRBD2. The CDR3 consists of 15 residues. Germline values: CDR1 SGDLS, CDR2 YYNGEE. The V and J ends lost 4 bases and 8 bases, in that order; junction bases with no gene match: 6. CDR3 sequence (DNA): TGTGCCAGCAGCCCCGGACTAGCGGGAGATTACATTCAGTACTTC. The encoded protein is CASSPGLAGDYIQYF.

This clone was recorded once. The chain links TRBV7-2 to TRBJ2-5; D not resolved. The germline V gene has CDR1 SGHTA and CDR2 FQGNSA. This CDR3 contains 13 residues. With 5 bases removed from V and 5 bases from J, the gap between germline ends came to 12 bases. Written as DNA, the CDR3 is TGTGCCAGCAGCCCAGACGGCTGGGAGACCCAGTACTTC. This sequence encodes CASSPDGWETQYF. The full variable domain, with the rest looked up from reference TRBV7-2 and TRBJ2-5, is GAGVSQSPSNKVTEKGKDVELRCDPISGHTALYWYRQSLGQGLEFLIYFQGNSAPDKSGLPSDRFSAERTGGSVSTLTIQRTQQEDSAVYLCASSPDGWETQYFGPGTRLLVL.

The rearrangement uses TRBV19 and TRBJ2-3, with no clear D. The V gene lost 6 bases and the J gene lost 2 bases, with 6 bases spanning the gap. The CDR3 is made up of 12 amino acids. CDR1 and CDR2 (germline): LNHDA, SQIVND (reference sequence). The CDR3 region has the DNA TGTGCCAGTAGGTCCTTCACAGATACGCAGTATTTT. It yields the protein CASRSFTDTQYF.

The chain is built from TRBV29-1 and TRBJ2-7, with TRBD1 identical over 7 bases. The germline V gene has CDR1 SQVTM and CDR2 ANQGSEA. J lost 3 bases, V lost 6 bases, and 2 bases had no gene match. The CDR3 length is 11 residues. In DNA form, the CDR3 reads TGCAGCGTCGGACAGGTCTACGAGCAGTACTTC. It specifies CSVGQVYEQYF.

The genes are TRBV6-5 and TRBJ1-1; no clear D. Trimming removed 5 bases from V and 6 bases from J, with 16 bases in between. CDR1 is MNHEY, CDR2 SVGAGI, per germline. This CDR3 region has 14 residues. CDR3 loop: CASSKWVLRAEAFF. In DNA form, the CDR3 reads TGTGCCAGCAGTAAGTGGGTCCTCCGGGCTGAAGCTTTCTTT.

This chain connects TRBV7-8 to TRBJ1-5; 9 nucleotides match TRBD1. The germline gives CDR1 SGHVS, CDR2 FQNEAQ. V was clipped by 2 bases and J by 3 bases; unmatched bases: 2. The CDR3 has 15 residues. The CDR3 DNA sequence: TGTGCCAGCAGCTTAACAGGGGGCTTCAATCAGCCCCAGCATTTT. It yields the protein CASSLTGGFNQPQHF. The full variable domain, rest sourced from reference TRBV7-8 and TRBJ1-5, is GAGVSQSPRYKVAKRGQDVALRCDPISGHVSLFWYQQALGQGPEFLTYFQNEAQLDKSGLPSDRFFAERPEGSVSTLKIQRTQQEDSAVYLCASSLTGGFNQPQHFGDGTRLSIL.

This rearrangement joins TRBV9 to TRBJ1-2, with D possibly matching TRBD1 (6 bases). CDR1 and CDR2 (germline): SGDLS, YYNGEE. The ends were cut back, 3 bases at V and 0 bases at J, with 18 bases in the middle. CDR3 length equals 17 residues. CDR3: CASSAPGGTPSNYGYTF. The CDR3 DNA follows: TGTGCCAGCAGCGCCCCGGGGGGGACACCCTCTAACTATGGCTACACCTTC.

The gene calls are TRBV7-6 and TRBJ2-3; 7 nucleotides agree with TRBD1. Unmatched junction bases numbered 4, after V lost 5 bases and J lost 2 bases. This CDR3 has 14 amino acids. The germline V gene has CDR1 SGHVS and CDR2 FNYEAQ. CDR3 sequence reads: CASSPTGTTDTQYF. The CDR3 DNA is TGTGCCAGCAGCCCGACAGGGACCACAGATACGCAGTATTTT.

V usage is TRBV14 and J usage is TRBJ2-4; D gene uncertain. Per the germline V gene, CDR1 is SGHDN and CDR2 is FVKESK. V dropped 4 bases and J dropped 2 bases, with 12 bases sitting between them. This CDR3 contains 15 residues. CDR3 bases: TGTGCCAGCAGCCCTACGAGTGGGTCCAAAAACATTCAGTACTTC. Translating gives CASSPTSGSKNIQYF.

The table lists this clone with a few counts. The chain employs TRBV21-1 and TRBJ2-7; TRBD1 is the table's D call and was not checked against the DNA. TRBV21-1 is recorded as a pseudogene. CDR3 length: 15 amino acids. CDR3 amino acids: CASSSYRQVTYEQYF. For the CDR3, the DNA is TGTGCCAGCAGCAGCTACCGACAGGTAACCTACGAGCAGTACTTC.

The chain carries TRBV25-1 and TRBJ2-1, with D hard to call. Trimming cost V 1 base and J 0 bases, with 4 bases left between them. The CDR3 extends over 14 amino acids. From germline, CDR1 is MGHDK and CDR2 SYGVNS. Written as DNA, the CDR3 is TGTGCCAGCAGTGAATCGGCCTCCTACAATGAGCAGTTCTTC. This sequence encodes CASSESASYNEQFF.

The chain employs TRBV30 and TRBJ1-4; a weak D match, TRBD1 (5 bases). This CDR3 comprises 10 residues. Germline V gene lookup returns CDR1 GTSNPN and CDR2 SVGIG (reference sequence). CDR3 bases: TGTGGGGGGGGAGGTGAAAAACTGTTTTTT. Residues: CGGGGEKLFF.

This chain links TRBV10-3 with TRBJ2-1, with 7 bases that match TRBD1. Germline trimming cut 6 bases from V and 0 bases from J; bases unmatched to any gene: 8. CDR3 size: 16 residues. Germline V gives CDR1 ENHRY, CDR2 SYGVKD. In nucleotides, the CDR3 is TGTGCCATCAGGGGTTCCGGGACAGCCTCCTACAATGAGCAGTTCTTC. It specifies CAIRGSGTASYNEQFF.

The V and J genes are TRBV9 and TRBJ1-2; 8 bases agree with TRBD1. Germline loops: CDR1 SGDLS, CDR2 YYNGEE. The length of the CDR3 is 13 residues. V trimming: 2 bases; J trimming: 6 bases; junction bases outside the gene matches: 3. CDR3 in amino acids: CASSVRTGHGYTF. CDR3 bases: TGTGCCAGCAGCGTTCGGACAGGGCATGGCTACACCTTC.

The sample holds a few counts of this clone. CDR3 DNA sequence: TGTGCCAGCAGTACGGACAGAGACAATCAGCCCCAGCATTTT. Its translation: CASSTDRDNQPQHF. This chain joins TRBV2 and TRBJ1-5; D is possibly TRBD1 (6 bases). The V end lost 5 bases, the J end lost 3 bases, and 11 bases lay between the germline ends. The CDR3 covers 14 residues. Germline lookup yields CDR1 SNHLY and CDR2 FYNNEI.

The CDR3 coding sequence is TGTGCCAGCAGCTTAGCACCGCAGGCCGACTCTGGGGCCAACGTCCTGACTTTC. It specifies CASSLAPQADSGANVLTF. This chain joins TRBV7-9 and TRBJ2-6; D remains unclear. Per the germline V gene, CDR1 is SEHNR and CDR2 is FQNEAQ (reference sequence). V was trimmed by 0 bases and J by 0 bases, leaving 12 bases between them. The CDR3 contains 18 residues.

This rearrangement joins TRBV5-1 to TRBJ1-2; 7 bases align to TRBD1. The CDR3 runs to 14 residues. The ends lost 3 bases at V and 5 bases at J; junction bases unmatched: 7. The germline V gene has CDR1 SGHRS and CDR2 YFSETQ. CDR3 sequence: CASSSRQGTYGYTF. In DNA form, the CDR3 reads TGCGCCAGCAGCTCCCGACAGGGAACGTATGGCTACACCTTC.

V usage is TRBV18 and J usage is TRBJ1-4; D not resolved. V gave up 3 bases and J gave up 0 bases, with 11 bases separating them. The CDR3 is 16 residues long. CDR1 is KGHSH and CDR2 is LQKENI in the germline V gene. CDR3 sequence reads: CASSPHSGATNEKLFF. The CDR3 region has the DNA TGTGCCAGCTCACCCCACTCCGGAGCAACTAATGAAAAACTGTTTTTT. Variable domain in full (rest from reference TRBV18 and TRBJ1-4): NAGVMQNPRHLVRRRGQEARLRCSPMKGHSHVYWYRQLPEEGLKFMVYLQKENIIDESGMPKERFSAEFPKEGPSILRIQQVVRGDSAAYFCASSPHSGATNEKLFFGSGTQLSVL.

This clone has just a few counts. The V gene is TRBV11-2, the J gene TRBJ2-3; D is uncertain. Per germline, CDR1 SGHAT and CDR2 FQNNGV. This CDR3 region has 13 residues. V dropped 3 bases and J dropped 4 bases, with 8 bases sitting between them. The CDR3 DNA reads as TGTGCCAGCAGCTTTCCCTGGGCAGATACGCAGTATTTT. Protein product: CASSFPWADTQYF.

The rearrangement uses TRBV4-3 and TRBJ2-3, with D possibly being TRBD1 (5 bases). The CDR3 is made up of 15 amino acids. Trimming left V 0 bases short and J 0 bases short, with 7 bases between. CDR1 LGHNA and CDR2 YSLEER come from the germline V gene. CDR3 residues: CASSQDRVSTDTQYF. CDR3 sequence (DNA): TGCGCCAGCAGCCAAGACAGGGTGAGCACAGATACGCAGTATTTT.

This clone was recorded once. V and J are TRBV6-5 and TRBJ1-2; a possible D gene is TRBD1 (5 bases). CDR1 and CDR2 (germline): MNHEY, SVGAGI. Trimming removed 5 bases from V and 0 bases from J, with 10 bases in between. This CDR3 is built from 14 residues. In DNA form, the CDR3 reads TGTGCCAGCAGTCAAGACAGAGCTAACTATGGCTACACCTTC. As protein: CASSQDRANYGYTF.